These 13 T cell receptor beta chains came from one sample sequenced in a study of T cell clonality in common variable immunodeficiency. Clones were read by immunoSEQ multiplex PCR, and TCRdb kept only the in-frame ones, dropping some. Sampling found 75,000 to 85,000 clones, none seen once. The material sequenced was peripheral blood mononuclear cells. The receptor set was obtained from a person between 18 and 75 years old in good health.

This clone was counted at least ten times. CDR3 protein: CASSGLAGQETQYF. The sequenced part of the CDR3 DNA is TGTGCCAGCAGTGGACTAGCGGGACAAGAGACC. The rearrangement uses TRBV2 and TRBJ2-5, with 11 bases matching TRBD2. The read comes to an end 3 residues before the CDR3 does, leaving the germline J gene to fill in the end. Germline loops: CDR1 SNHLY, CDR2 FYNNEI. The length of the CDR3 is 14 residues. The trim removed 4 bases at V and 2 bases at J, leaving 0 bases unmatched.

This clone was seen repeatedly, ten times or more. The read comes to an end 3 residues before the CDR3 does, leaving the germline J gene to fill in the end. The rearrangement uses TRBV7-2 and TRBJ1-2, with D possibly being TRBD1 (5 bases). Germline V gene sequence: CDR1 SGHTA, CDR2 FQGNSA. This CDR3 has 15 amino acids. Trimming stripped 3 bases from V and 0 bases from J, with 11 bases between. The CDR3 loop reads CASSLGREANYGYTF. Partial CDR3 DNA: TGTGCCAGCAGCTTGGGCAGGGAAGCTAACTATGGC.

This clone was seen many times. The CDR3 extends 3 residues past the end of the read, so its final part is completed from the germline J gene. The sample contains more than one DNA sequence encoding this CDR3. This sequence joins TRBV2 and TRBJ2-7; 10 bases are a match to TRBD2. The V segment lost 1 base and the J segment 2 bases; nucleotides outside the gene matches: 2. The CDR3 length is 15 residues. Germline values: CDR1 SNHLY, CDR2 FYNNEI. The covered CDR3 bases are TGTGCCAGCAGTGAAGGGACTAGCGGAACCTACGAG. It is translated as CASSEGTSGTYE. The complete CDR3 reads CASSEGTSGTYEQYF.

As regards this clone: The read gets to within 3 residues of the CDR3 end, and the germline J gene fills in the rest. The chain couples TRBV5-1 to TRBJ2-1; 8 nucleotides line up with TRBD2. This CDR3 contains 17 residues. Trimming took 0 bases from V and 7 from J; bases not matched to a gene: 12. CDR1 SGHRS and CDR2 YFSETQ come from the germline V gene. The CDR3 loop reads CASSLEKGGRIVNEQFF. CDR3 DNA, as far as it was read: TGCGCCAGCAGCTTGGAAAAGGGCGGGAGGATAGTAAATGAG.

At least ten counts were recorded for this clone. The read ends 3 residues shy of where the CDR3 ends; the end is completed using the germline J gene. The chain recombines TRBV3-1 (or the pseudogene TRBV3-2) with TRBJ2-5, with a possible D match to TRBD2 (6 bases). V shed 1 base and J shed 5 bases, with 11 bases lying between them. This CDR3 has 14 amino acids. Germline V CDR1 and CDR2: LGHDT, YNNKEL (reference sequence). CDR3 DNA, as far as it was read: TGTGCCAGCAGCCAAGCGGGACTCCCCGAGACC. Translated: CASSQAGLPET. The entire CDR3 protein reads CASSQAGLPETQYF.

This clone was seen at least ten times. The read finishes 3 residues shy of the CDR3 end, and the germline J gene is used to complete it. The chain carries TRBV29-1 and TRBJ2-1; D may match TRBD1 or TRBD2 (5 bases each). The CDR3 spans 13 residues. V dropped 3 bases and J dropped 9 bases, with 15 bases sitting between them. Germline loops: CDR1 SQVTM, CDR2 ANQGSEA. Here the CDR3 reads CSVDGQGVFEQFF. Incomplete CDR3 DNA: TGCAGCGTTGACGGGCAGGGAGTCTTTGAG.

There are many counts of this clone. Read sequence stops 3 residues before the CDR3 end, and the germline J gene provides the missing end. The J gene is TRBJ2-5, the V gene TRBV9; TRBD1 agrees at 8 bases. V trimming: 4 bases; J trimming: 5 bases; junction bases outside the gene matches: 10. Germline V gives CDR1 SGDLS, CDR2 YYNGEE. The CDR3 sequence is 15 residues long. This chain's CDR3 is CASSPRRTGMETQYF. The DNA read from the CDR3 is TGTGCCAGCAGCCCACGCAGGACAGGGATGGAGACC. Together with reference TRBV9 and TRBJ2-5, the CDR3 gives the full variable domain: DSGVTQTPKHLITATGQRVTLRCSPRSGDLSVYWYQQSLDQGLQFLIQYYNGEERAKGNILERFSAQQFPDLHSELNLSSLELGDSALYFCASSPRRTGMETQYFGPGTRLLVL.

The sample holds many counts of this clone. Relative to the germline gene, one junction end is altered; a read error may explain this. The CDR3 bases that were read are TGCGCCAGCAGCCAAGATGGGGGGTTAGGG. Amino acids: CASSQDGGLG. In full, the CDR3 is CASSQDGGLGAFF. V and J are TRBV4-2 and TRBJ1-1, with a possible D match to TRBD1 (5 bases). The sequence runs out 3 residues before the end of the CDR3; the remainder is reconstructed from the germline J gene. Germline V gene sequence: CDR1 LGHNA, CDR2 YNFKEQ. This CDR3 has 13 amino acids.

This clone was seen at least ten times. The CDR3 end lies 3 residues beyond the end of the read and is filled in from the germline J gene. The chain recombines TRBV12-3 or TRBV12-4 with TRBJ1-2; D may be TRBD1 (5 bases). V was shortened by 2 bases and J by 4 bases, with 14 bases between the two germline ends. The CDR3 covers 15 residues. Partial CDR3 DNA: TGTGCCAGCAGTTTATCGTGGGGGGTAGGCTATGGC. It encodes CASSLSWGVGYG. The whole CDR3 sequence reads CASSLSWGVGYGYTF.

The table lists this clone with many counts. From the germline J gene comes the end of the CDR3, since the read stops 3 residues before it. The chain joins TRBV11-2 to TRBJ1-1; D is uncertain. CDR3 length: 13 residues. CDR1 and CDR2 (germline): SGHAT, FQNNGV. The V end lost 1 base, the J end lost 1 base, and 4 bases lay between the germline ends. CDR3: CASSLAGNTEAFF. The part of the CDR3 DNA that was read is TGTGCCAGCAGCTTAGCCGGGAACACTGAA.

This clone was recorded at least ten times. The junction shows a germline mismatch at one end, possibly a read error. The read ends 3 residues early relative to the CDR3; the germline J gene fills the gap. V and J are TRBV7-7 and TRBJ2-3, with TRBD2 identical over 11 bases. This CDR3 contains 17 residues. Germline V gives CDR1 SSHAT, CDR2 FNYEAQ (reference sequence). The CDR3 bases that were read are TGTGCTAGCAGCTTAGGATTACAGCTAGCGGGAGGAGATACG. Translated: CASSLGLQLAGGDT. The entire CDR3 is CASSLGLQLAGGDTQYF.

This clone was detected ten times or more. The read terminates 3 residues before the CDR3 end, so the remaining end is supplied by the germline J gene. The V call is TRBV11-2, the J call TRBJ2-1; D not certain. The V end was cut by 0 bases, the J end by 3 bases, with 3 bases between. This CDR3 region has 13 residues. Germline V gives CDR1 SGHAT, CDR2 FQNNGV. The CDR3 is CASSLDHYNEQFF. Incomplete CDR3 DNA: TGTGCCAGCAGCTTAGATCACTACAATGAG.

The sample holds many counts of this clone. The part of the CDR3 DNA that was read is TGTGCCAGCAGCGTAGAGGACAGGGGGAAAGAGACC. Its translation is CASSVEDRGKET. The complete CDR3 protein is CASSVEDRGKETQYF. The chain couples TRBV9 to TRBJ2-5, with TRBD1 identical over 10 bases. The CDR3 is cut off 3 residues early in the read; its end comes from the germline J gene. After removal of 0 bases from V and 3 bases from J, the junction contained 2 bases not matched to a gene. The CDR3 is 15 amino acids. Germline-derived CDR1 and CDR2 are SGDLS and YYNGEE.